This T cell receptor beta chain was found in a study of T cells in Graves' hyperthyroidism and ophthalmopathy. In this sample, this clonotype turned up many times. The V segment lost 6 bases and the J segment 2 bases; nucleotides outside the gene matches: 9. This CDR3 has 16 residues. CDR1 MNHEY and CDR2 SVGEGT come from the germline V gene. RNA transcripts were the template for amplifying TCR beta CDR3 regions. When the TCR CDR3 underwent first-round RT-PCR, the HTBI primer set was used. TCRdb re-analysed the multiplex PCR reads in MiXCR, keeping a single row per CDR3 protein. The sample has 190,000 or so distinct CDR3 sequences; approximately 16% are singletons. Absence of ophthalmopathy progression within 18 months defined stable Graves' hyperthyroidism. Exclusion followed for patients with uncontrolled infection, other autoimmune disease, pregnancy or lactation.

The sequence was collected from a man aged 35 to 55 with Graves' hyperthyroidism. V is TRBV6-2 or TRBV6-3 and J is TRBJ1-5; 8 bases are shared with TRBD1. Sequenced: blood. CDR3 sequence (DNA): TGTGCCAGCAGCCAAACAGGGGGTAGGGGCAATCAGCCCCAGCATTTT. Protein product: CASSQTGGRGNQPQHF.